The 20 T cell receptor beta chains listed next were all sequenced from one sample in a study of T-cell memory formation after mild COVID-19. A single record per CDR3 protein comes from TCRdb applying MiXCR to the 5' RACE reads. The sample has 350,000 or so distinct CDR3 sequences, around a fifth seen once. The sequenced sample consisted of PBMCs or a T cell subset sorted from them (not recorded which). Source of these receptors: an adult woman who had mild COVID-19 (a few samples of this study predate the infection). Cell type and time point are not known.

The sample holds a few counts of this clonotype. The gene calls are TRBV6-5 and TRBJ1-1; D perhaps matches TRBD1 (6 bases). Trimming took 0 bases from V and 0 from J, leaving 8 bases between them. CDR3 size: 15 residues. The germline gives CDR1 MNHEY, CDR2 SVGAGI. The CDR3 region is CASSYSWTVNTEAFF. The CDR3 region has the DNA TGTGCCAGCAGTTACTCTTGGACAGTGAACACTGAAGCTTTCTTT.

The gene calls are TRBV29-1 and TRBJ1-2, with unresolved D. The length of the CDR3 is 14 residues. CDR1 is SQVTM and CDR2 is ANQGSEA in the germline V gene. V lost 1 base, J lost 2 bases, and 11 bases lay in between. For the CDR3, the DNA is TGCAGCGTTGAAGGTGGCAGTTCGAACTATGGCTACACCTTC. This translates into CSVEGGSSNYGYTF.

This clonotype has more than one count but fewer than ten. The rearrangement joins TRBV6-1 to TRBJ1-1; 7 bases fit TRBD1. Germline lookup yields CDR1 MNHNS and CDR2 SASEGT. V trimming: 4 bases; J trimming: 11 bases; junction bases outside the gene matches: 7. The CDR3 consists of 12 residues. As DNA, the CDR3 is TGTGCCAGCAGTGGACAGGGTCTGGTCGCTTTCTTT. Its protein product is CASSGQGLVAFF.

This chain joins TRBV2 and TRBJ2-1; D is unresolved. CDR1 SNHLY and CDR2 FYNNEI come from the germline V gene. This CDR3 is 13 amino acids long. V lost 3 bases and J 9 bases, leaving 12 bases between the germline ends. Here the CDR3 reads CASSEVWGGEQFF. The CDR3 bases are TGTGCCAGCAGTGAGGTATGGGGTGGTGAGCAGTTCTTC.

The chain recombines TRBV4-1 with TRBJ2-5; D possibly corresponds to TRBD1 (6 bases). The CDR3 is 13 amino acids. Germline CDR1 MGHRA, CDR2 YSYEKL. V lost 2 bases to trimming and J lost 10 bases, with 14 bases between them. CDR3 sequence reads: CASSQTGPGVQYF. The CDR3 DNA follows: TGCGCCAGCAGCCAAACGGGACCAGGGGTCCAGTACTTC.

This clonotype was detected a few times. The J gene is TRBJ1-1, the V gene TRBV2; TRBD1 aligns across 7 bases. Germline assignment: CDR1 SNHLY and CDR2 FYNNEI. V shed 9 bases and J 3 bases; nucleotides not matched to a gene: 7. CDR3 length equals 13 residues. CDR3: CASSTGFDTEAFF. The CDR3 DNA follows: TGTGCCAGTTCGACAGGGTTCGACACTGAAGCTTTCTTT.

CDR3 in amino acids: CASSLVAQLNTEAFF. The CDR3 DNA sequence: TGTGCCAGCAGCTTAGTAGCACAGCTGAACACTGAAGCTTTCTTT. This chain joins TRBV7-9 and TRBJ1-1, with D hard to call. Germline CDR1 reads SEHNR; CDR2 reads FQNEAQ (reference sequence). The CDR3 extends over 15 amino acids. The V end was cut by 1 base, the J end by 0 bases, with 9 bases between.

The rearrangement joins TRBV29-1 to TRBJ2-4; possible D gene TRBD1, 6 bases. Trimming cost V 5 bases and J 0 bases, with 8 bases left between them. The CDR3 has 13 amino acids. CDR1 and CDR2 (germline): SQVTM, ANQGSEA. The DNA of the CDR3 is TGCAGCGTTCCGACAGGAGCCAAAAACATTCAGTACTTC. Protein product: CSVPTGAKNIQYF.

This clonotype was found a few times. CDR3 sequence: CASSPNNYGYTF. As DNA, the CDR3 is TGTGCCAGCAGTCCAAATAACTATGGCTACACCTTC. This chain links TRBV27 with TRBJ1-2; D is uncertain. Germline V gives CDR1 MNHEY, CDR2 SMNVEV (reference sequence). This CDR3 spans 12 amino acids. V lost 5 bases, J lost 1 base, and 5 bases lay in between.

The rearrangement links TRBV20-1 to TRBJ2-7; tentative D call: TRBD1 (6 bases). The germline V and J ends were trimmed by 1 base and 3 bases, with 19 bases remaining between them. This CDR3 contains 16 residues. Per germline, CDR1 DFQATT and CDR2 SNEGSKA (reference sequence). CDR3 sequence (DNA): TGCAGTGCTAGAGCGGTAAACCAGGGGAAATACTACGAGCAGTACTTC. It specifies CSARAVNQGKYYEQYF.

For the CDR3, the DNA is TGTGCCACCAGAACCGGGACGGATAATTATGGCTACACCTTC. Its translation: CATRTGTDNYGYTF. The J gene is TRBJ1-2, the V gene TRBV15; D might be TRBD1 (5 bases). V dropped 6 bases and J dropped 5 bases, with 16 bases sitting between them. The germline V gene has CDR1 LNHNV and CDR2 YYDKDF (reference sequence). The length of the CDR3 is 14 residues. The variable domain in full, with the rest retrieved from reference TRBV15 and TRBJ1-2, is DAMVIQNPRYQVTQFGKPVTLSCSQTLNHNVMYWYQQKSSQAPKLLFHYYDKDFNNEADTPDNFQSRRPNTSFCFLDIRSPGLGDTAMYLCATRTGTDNYGYTFGSGTRLTVV.

A few counts support this clonotype. The chain recombines TRBV12-3 or TRBV12-4 with TRBJ2-7, with 8 bases aligning to TRBD2. V lost 4 bases to trimming and J lost 3 bases; unmatched junction nucleotides: 8. This CDR3 region has 15 residues. The DNA for the CDR3 is TGTGCCAGCAGTTCTACTAGCGGTAATGTCTACGAGCAGTACTTC. This encodes CASSSTSGNVYEQYF.

The V gene is TRBV28, the J gene TRBJ2-7, with 9 bases aligning to TRBD1. Germline CDR1 and CDR2: MDHEN and SYDVKM. V trimming: 4 bases; J trimming: 9 bases; junction bases outside the gene matches: 7. The CDR3 loop spans 13 amino acids. The CDR3 bases are TGTGCCAGCAGTTCGGGACAGGGAAGGGGGCAGTACTTC. It translates to CASSSGQGRGQYF.

This rearrangement joins TRBV12-3 or TRBV12-4 to TRBJ2-3; TRBD2 agrees at 8 bases. The CDR3 consists of 15 residues. J was trimmed by 1 base and V by 5 bases; bases with no gene match: 5. The CDR3 coding sequence is TGTGCCAGCAGTCGTAGCGGGGCGGGCACAGATACGCAGTATTTT. Residues: CASSRSGAGTDTQYF.

This clonotype showed up just a few times. The V and J genes are TRBV12-3 or TRBV12-4 and TRBJ2-7, with D perhaps TRBD1 or TRBD2 (7 bases each). Trimming shortened V by 7 bases and J by 6 bases, and 19 bases separated the two germline ends. The CDR3 sequence is 14 residues long. DNA of the CDR3: TGTGCCAGCACCGTACAGGGGAGGGTTGGCGAGCAGTACTTC. This codes for CASTVQGRVGEQYF.

The chain couples TRBV20-1 to TRBJ1-3; D call uncertain. The V gene's germline CDR1 is DFQATT and CDR2 SNEGSKA (reference sequence). This CDR3 comprises 15 residues. The V gene lost 6 bases and the J gene lost 1 base, with 16 bases spanning the gap. The CDR3 bases are TGCAGTGCCCGTCCGGTGGGCTTATCTGGAAACACCATATATTTT. Amino acids: CSARPVGLSGNTIYF.

The rearrangement links TRBV5-6 to TRBJ2-5; TRBD1 matches 12 bases. The CDR3 has 15 residues. Per germline, CDR1 SGHDT and CDR2 YYEEEE. Losses at the gene ends were 8 bases for V and 4 bases for J; bases not matched to a gene: 9. CDR3 loop: CASNRDRGRGETQYF. The DNA of the CDR3 is TGTGCCAGTAACCGGGACAGGGGGCGCGGAGAGACCCAGTACTTC.

This clonotype was counted at least ten times. The chain links TRBV29-1 to TRBJ1-2, with D possibly being TRBD1 (5 bases). Germline assignment: CDR1 SQVTM and CDR2 ANQGSEA. Deletions cut 1 base from V and 9 bases from J, with 9 bases between. This CDR3 has 11 amino acids. CDR3 protein: CSVEGRGRYTF. CDR3 DNA: TGCAGCGTTGAAGGGCGGGGACGCTACACCTTC.

The chain links TRBV12-3 or TRBV12-4 to TRBJ2-2; the D is unclear. The CDR3 runs to 12 residues. The germline V and J ends were trimmed by 0 bases and 7 bases, with 3 bases remaining between them. CDR3 loop: CASSLAVGELFF. The CDR3 bases are TGTGCCAGCAGTTTAGCGGTCGGGGAGCTGTTTTTT.

This clonotype was found a few times. This chain joins TRBV12-3 or TRBV12-4 and TRBJ2-7; the D is unclear. The ends were cut back, 6 bases at V and 7 bases at J, with 13 bases in the middle. This CDR3 has 12 amino acids. The CDR3 DNA reads TGTGCCAGCAGCTACCATCGCCTGGAGCAGTACTTC. Protein: CASSYHRLEQYF.